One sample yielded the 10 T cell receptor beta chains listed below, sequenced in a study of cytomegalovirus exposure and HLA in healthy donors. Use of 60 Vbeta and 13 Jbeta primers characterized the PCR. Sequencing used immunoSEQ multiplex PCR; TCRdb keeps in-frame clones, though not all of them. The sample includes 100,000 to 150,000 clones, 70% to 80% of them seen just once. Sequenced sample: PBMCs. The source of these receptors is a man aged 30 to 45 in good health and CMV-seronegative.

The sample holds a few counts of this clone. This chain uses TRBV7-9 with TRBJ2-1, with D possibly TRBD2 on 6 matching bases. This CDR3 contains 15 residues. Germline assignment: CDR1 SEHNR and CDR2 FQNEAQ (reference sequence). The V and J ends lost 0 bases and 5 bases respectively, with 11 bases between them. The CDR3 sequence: CASSLAAGPHNEQFF. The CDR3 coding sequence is TGTGCCAGCAGCTTAGCGGCGGGGCCGCACAATGAGCAGTTCTTC.

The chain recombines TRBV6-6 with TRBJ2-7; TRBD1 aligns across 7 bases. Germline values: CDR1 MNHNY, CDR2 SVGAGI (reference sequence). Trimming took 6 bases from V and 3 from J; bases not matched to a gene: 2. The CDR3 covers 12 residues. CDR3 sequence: CASSPGGYEQYF. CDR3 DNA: TGTGCCAGCAGCCCAGGGGGCTACGAGCAGTACTTC.

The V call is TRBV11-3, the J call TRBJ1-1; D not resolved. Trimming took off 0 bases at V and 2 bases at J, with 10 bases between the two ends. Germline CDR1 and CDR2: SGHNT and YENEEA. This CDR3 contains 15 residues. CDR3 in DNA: TGTGCCAGCAGCTTAGATGGCAGTTCTAACACTGAAGCTTTCTTT. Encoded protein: CASSLDGSSNTEAFF.

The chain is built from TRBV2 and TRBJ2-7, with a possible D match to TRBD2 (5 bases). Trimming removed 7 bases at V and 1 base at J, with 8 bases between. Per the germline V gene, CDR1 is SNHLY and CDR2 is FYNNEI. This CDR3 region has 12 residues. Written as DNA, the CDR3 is TGTGCCAGCAACGGGGTATCCTACGAGCAGTACTTC. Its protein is CASNGVSYEQYF.

CDR3 DNA: TGTGCCAGCAGTGTTTTAGGATCTGCGGGCCGGGGAAACATTCAGTACTTC. This gives the protein CASSVLGSAGRGNIQYF. This chain links TRBV6-1 with TRBJ2-4, with a tentative D call TRBD2 (5 bases). V lost 4 bases and J 6 bases, leaving 22 bases between the germline ends. Germline lookup yields CDR1 MNHNS and CDR2 SASEGT. The CDR3 has 17 amino acids.

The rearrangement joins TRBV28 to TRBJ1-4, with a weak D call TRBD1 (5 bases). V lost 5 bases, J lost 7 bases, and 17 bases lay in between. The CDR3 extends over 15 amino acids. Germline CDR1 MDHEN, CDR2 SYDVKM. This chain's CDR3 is CASSLFRERPEKLFF. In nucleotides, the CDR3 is TGTGCCAGCAGTCTCTTCAGGGAACGGCCTGAAAAACTGTTTTTT.

The CDR3 region has the DNA TGCGCCAGCACCCATTTGGACCGGGAGGGGAACACCGGGGAGCTGTTTTTT. Protein product: CASTHLDREGNTGELFF. The chain employs TRBV5-1 and TRBJ2-2, with 8 bases that match TRBD2. V gave up 6 bases and J gave up 1 base; unmatched junction bases: 11. Germline CDR1 SGHRS, CDR2 YFSETQ. This CDR3 has 17 amino acids.

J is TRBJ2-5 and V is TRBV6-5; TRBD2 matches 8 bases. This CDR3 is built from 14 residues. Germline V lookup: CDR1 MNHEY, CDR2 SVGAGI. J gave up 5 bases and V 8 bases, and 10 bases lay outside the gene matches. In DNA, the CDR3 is TGTGCCAGCTTCGGACTAGCAGAGAAGGAGACCCAGTACTTC. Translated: CASFGLAEKETQYF.

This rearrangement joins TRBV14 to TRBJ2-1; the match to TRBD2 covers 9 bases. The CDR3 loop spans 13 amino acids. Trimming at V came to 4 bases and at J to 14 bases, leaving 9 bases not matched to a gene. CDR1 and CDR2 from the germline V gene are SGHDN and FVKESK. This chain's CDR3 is CASSLHQGLAEFF. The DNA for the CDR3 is TGTGCCAGCAGCCTTCACCAGGGACTAGCAGAGTTCTTC.

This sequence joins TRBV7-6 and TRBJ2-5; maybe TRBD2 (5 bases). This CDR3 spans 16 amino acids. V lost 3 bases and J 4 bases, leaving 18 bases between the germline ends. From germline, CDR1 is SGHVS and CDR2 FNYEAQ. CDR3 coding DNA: TGTGCCAGCAGCTTGGGCCGGAGCTCCGGGGTAGAGACCCAGTACTTC. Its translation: CASSLGRSSGVETQYF.